The 26 T cell receptor beta chains reported below all come from one sample, sequenced in a study of T cell responses to AZD1222 COVID-19 vaccine. The data were produced by immunoSEQ multiplex PCR, yet TCRdb's version contains in-frame clones alone and is incomplete. The sample shows about 150,000 clones, approximately 78% of them seen only once. Sequences were derived from peripheral blood, sampled on day 0 of MenACWY control vaccination. These TCRs come from an adult in good health.

This clone was observed a single time. The gene calls are TRBV2 and TRBJ2-3; 7 nucleotides agree with TRBD2. The CDR3 is 15 residues long. Germline-derived CDR1 and CDR2 are SNHLY and FYNNEI. The J segment lost 0 bases and the V segment lost 4 bases, leaving 4 bases of the junction unmatched. The CDR3 is CASSGGGDSTDTQYF. CDR3 bases: TGTGCCAGCAGTGGTGGGGGGGACAGCACAGATACGCAGTATTTT.

The CDR3 loop is CASSFGIVEGYTF. For the CDR3, the DNA is TGTGCCAGCAGCTTCGGGATCGTCGAAGGCTACACCTTC. J is TRBJ1-2 and V is TRBV7-8, with D unresolved. This CDR3 is 13 amino acids long. Trimming took off 3 bases at V and 8 bases at J, with 13 bases between the two ends. Germline values: CDR1 SGHVS, CDR2 FQNEAQ.

The chain has TRBV2 and TRBJ2-1; 7 bases are shared with TRBD2. V shed 6 bases, J shed 9 bases, and the junction held 14 bases outside the gene matches. This CDR3 is 15 amino acids long. The germline gives CDR1 SNHLY, CDR2 FYNNEI. The CDR3: CASSRSRGSLGEQFF. In nucleotides, the CDR3 is TGTGCCAGCAGCCGATCGCGGGGGTCCTTGGGTGAGCAGTTCTTC. Combining the CDR3 with reference TRBV2 and TRBJ2-1 gives the whole variable domain EPEVTQTPSHQVTQMGQEVILRCVPISNHLYFYWYRQILGQKVEFLVSFYNNEISEKSEIFDDQFSVERPDGSNFTLKIRSTKLEDSAMYFCASSRSRGSLGEQFFGPGTRLTVL.

Comment on this clone: One end of the junction fails to match germline, which may point to a read error. V gene TRBV15 combines with J gene TRBJ1-1; D ambiguous. The CDR3 consists of 11 residues. Germline CDR1 LNHNV, CDR2 YYDKDF (reference sequence). The DNA of the CDR3 is TGTGCCACCAGCAGAGATAACGAAGAGCTCTTT. The encoded protein is CATSRDNEELF.

The rearrangement links TRBV24-1 to TRBJ2-1; D gene uncertain. CDR3 length equals 14 residues. Trimming removed 4 bases from V and 7 bases from J, with 13 bases in between. Germline CDR1 reads KGHDR; CDR2 reads SFDVKD. This CDR3 is CATSDSTRKNEQFF. In DNA, the CDR3 is TGTGCCACCAGTGACTCCACAAGGAAGAATGAGCAGTTCTTC.

The chain joins TRBV11-2 to TRBJ1-4, with unresolved D. The CDR3 consists of 16 residues. CDR1 and CDR2 (germline): SGHAT, FQNNGV. V was shortened by 5 bases and J by 5 bases, with 18 bases between the two germline ends. CDR3 amino acids: CASSDPVRSGNEKLFF. The CDR3 nucleotides read TGTGCCAGCAGCGACCCCGTGCGGTCTGGGAATGAAAAACTGTTTTTT.

The rearrangement links TRBV28 to TRBJ2-7; tentative D call: TRBD1 (5 bases). Germline V gene sequence: CDR1 MDHEN, CDR2 SYDVKM. The CDR3 length is 14 residues. The V end lost 4 bases, the J end lost 2 bases, and 12 bases lay between the germline ends. DNA for the CDR3: TGTGCCAGCAGTTCATCGGACAAAACCTACGAGCAGTACGTC. Protein sequence: CASSSSDKTYEQYV.

This chain connects TRBV24-1 to TRBJ1-5; D is uncertain. Trimming left V 4 bases short and J 6 bases short, with 12 bases between. The length of the CDR3 is 14 residues. The germline gives CDR1 KGHDR, CDR2 SFDVKD. CDR3 nucleotides: TGTGCCACCAGTGACTCCACTAGGGCTCAGCCCCAGCATTTT. The encoded protein is CATSDSTRAQPQHF.

The count of this clone is one. The chain recombines TRBV27 with TRBJ2-7; TRBD2 might be the D (6 bases). The germline V gene has CDR1 MNHEY and CDR2 SMNVEV (reference sequence). V lost 8 bases, J lost 6 bases, and 8 bases lay in between. This CDR3 comprises 10 residues. The CDR3 DNA is TGTGCCAGCCCGGAGGGCGAGCAGTACTTC. Protein: CASPEGEQYF.

The chain employs TRBV3-1 (or the pseudogene TRBV3-2) and TRBJ2-2, with D perhaps being TRBD1 or TRBD2 (5 bases each). With 0 bases removed from V and 6 bases from J, the gap between germline ends came to 8 bases. Germline V gene sequence: CDR1 LGHDT, CDR2 YNNKEL (reference sequence). CDR3 length: 14 residues. CDR3 region: CASSQDRGSGELFF. For the CDR3, the DNA is TGTGCCAGCAGCCAAGATCGGGGCTCCGGGGAGCTGTTTTTT.

This rearrangement joins TRBV5-4 to TRBJ2-3; 8 bases line up with TRBD2. Trimming took 4 bases from V and 1 from J; bases not matched to a gene: 5. This CDR3 is built from 15 residues. Germline V gene lookup returns CDR1 SGHNT and CDR2 YYREEE (reference sequence). The CDR3 sequence: CASSLSGGGTDTQYF. The CDR3 nucleotides read TGTGCCAGCAGCCTCAGCGGGGGAGGCACAGATACGCAGTATTTT.

This rearrangement joins TRBV7-9 to TRBJ2-2; D perhaps matches TRBD2 (6 bases). Per the germline V gene, CDR1 is SEHNR and CDR2 is FQNEAQ (reference sequence). V was pared by 2 bases and J by 7 bases, with 11 bases between. The CDR3 totals 14 residues. Here the CDR3 reads CASSLTRGGGELFF. In DNA, the CDR3 is TGTGCCAGCAGCTTAACCCGGGGAGGCGGGGAGCTGTTTTTT.

The chain joins TRBV28 to TRBJ1-5, with D unresolved. Germline lookup yields CDR1 MDHEN and CDR2 SYDVKM. The CDR3 is 14 residues long. The ends were cut back, 8 bases at V and 2 bases at J, with 13 bases in the middle. The DNA for the CDR3 is TGTGCCAGCCGCTCGTGGTTGGGCAATCAGCCCCAGCATTTT. This gives the protein CASRSWLGNQPQHF.

CDR3 residues: CASSQGETQYF. The CDR3 DNA reads as TGTGCCAGCAGCCAAGGGGAGACCCAGTACTTC. The chain carries TRBV3-1 (or the pseudogene TRBV3-2) and TRBJ2-5, with D unclear. CDR1 LGHDT and CDR2 YNNKEL come from the germline V gene (reference sequence). This CDR3 spans 11 amino acids. V lost 1 base to trimming and J lost 5 bases, with 2 bases between them.

V usage is TRBV9 and J usage is TRBJ1-3; D unclear. V shed 6 bases and J shed 1 base, with 14 bases lying between them. This CDR3 spans 15 amino acids. Germline CDR1 reads SGDLS; CDR2 reads YYNGEE. The CDR3 spells CASTKGLGSGNTIYF. DNA of the CDR3: TGTGCCAGCACCAAAGGTCTGGGTTCTGGAAACACCATATATTTT.

V usage is TRBV18 and J usage is TRBJ2-3; D tentatively fits TRBD1 or TRBD2 (5 bases each). CDR3 size: 15 residues. Germline values: CDR1 KGHSH, CDR2 LQKENI. The germline V and J ends were trimmed by 1 base and 2 bases, with 10 bases remaining between them. The CDR3 region has the DNA TGTGCCAGCTCACCACGGGGACCCCCCACAGATACGCAGTATTTT. It is translated as CASSPRGPPTDTQYF.

The chain links TRBV10-3 to TRBJ2-2; D perhaps matches TRBD1 (6 bases). Trimming removed 7 bases at V and 1 base at J, with 13 bases between. The CDR3 has 15 residues. The germline V gene encodes CDR1 ENHRY and CDR2 SYGVKD. The CDR3 loop is CAINKDRENTGELFF. As DNA, the CDR3 is TGTGCCATCAACAAGGACAGAGAGAACACCGGGGAGCTGTTTTTT.

The chain employs TRBV11-2 and TRBJ2-2; a possible D gene is TRBD1 (6 bases). V gave up 6 bases and J gave up 6 bases, with 8 bases separating them. Germline loops: CDR1 SGHAT, CDR2 FQNNGV. The CDR3 covers 12 residues. The CDR3 sequence is CASRNRAGELFF. As DNA, the CDR3 is TGTGCCAGCAGGAACAGGGCCGGGGAGCTGTTTTTT.

V gene TRBV30 combines with J gene TRBJ2-5; D may be TRBD2 (5 bases). Trimming took off 6 bases at V and 5 bases at J, with 13 bases between the two ends. The germline V gene encodes CDR1 GTSNPN and CDR2 SVGIG (reference sequence). The length of the CDR3 is 12 residues. This chain's CDR3 is CACHMGGETQYF. CDR3 DNA: TGTGCCTGCCATATGGGCGGGGAGACCCAGTACTTC.

The chain carries TRBV11-2 and TRBJ2-7, with TRBD1 identical over 10 bases. The CDR3 covers 15 residues. V lost 5 bases, J lost 1 base, and 5 bases stayed unmatched. CDR1 and CDR2 (germline): SGHAT, FQNNGV. The CDR3 sequence is CASSLGTGVSYEQYF. CDR3 in DNA: TGTGCCAGCAGCCTCGGGACAGGGGTGTCCTACGAGCAGTACTTC.

V gene TRBV7-9 combines with J gene TRBJ1-2; D gene uncertain. This CDR3 region has 13 residues. V lost 0 bases to trimming and J lost 5 bases, with 7 bases between them. Germline lookup yields CDR1 SEHNR and CDR2 FQNEAQ (reference sequence). CDR3 residues: CASSLAGPYGYTF. The CDR3 nucleotides are TGTGCCAGCAGCTTAGCCGGGCCTTATGGCTACACCTTC.

The V and J genes are TRBV27 and TRBJ1-2; no clear D. The CDR3 runs to 13 residues. V gave up 5 bases and J gave up 8 bases, with 15 bases separating them. Germline CDR1 is MNHEY and CDR2 is SMNVEV (reference sequence). Here the CDR3 DNA reads TGTGCCAGCAGTAGCCGGGCCTCAGGCGGCTACACCTTC. Translated: CASSSRASGGYTF.

The CDR3 coding sequence is TGTGCCAGCAGTTTTTCAGTGAACACTGAAGCTTTCTTT. It codes for CASSFSVNTEAFF. The chain has TRBV12-3 or TRBV12-4 and TRBJ1-1, with unresolved D. V lost 3 bases to trimming and J lost 0 bases, with 5 bases between them. The CDR3 runs 13 residues.

This rearrangement joins TRBV5-6 to TRBJ2-5, with D perhaps matching TRBD1 (5 bases). Germline V gives CDR1 SGHDT, CDR2 YYEEEE. Between the trimmed V and J ends, which lost 4 bases and 5 bases, there was a span of 15 bases. CDR3 length: 14 residues. The chain's CDR3 is CASSPLARDETQYF. CDR3 coding DNA: TGTGCCAGCAGCCCCCTGGCCAGGGATGAGACCCAGTACTTC.

The table lists this clone with a count of one. The V and J genes are TRBV27 and TRBJ1-1; 7 bases fit TRBD1. Unmatched junction bases numbered 5, after V lost 4 bases and J lost 0 bases. Germline lookup yields CDR1 MNHEY and CDR2 SMNVEV (reference sequence). The CDR3 contains 15 residues. CDR3 DNA sequence: TGTGCCAGCAGTTCCAGGACAGGCCTGAACACTGAAGCTTTCTTT. It codes for CASSSRTGLNTEAFF.

The chain combines TRBV10-3 with TRBJ1-2; 11 bases match TRBD1. Germline lookup yields CDR1 ENHRY and CDR2 SYGVKD. The CDR3 is made up of 13 amino acids. V dropped 4 bases and J dropped 7; count of bases not matched to a gene: 2. The CDR3 DNA sequence: TGTGCCATCAGTGCGGACAGGGGGCTTGGCTACACCTTC. This encodes CAISADRGLGYTF.